This T cell receptor beta chain was profiled in a study of T cell responses to AZD1222 COVID-19 vaccine. Findings of the study overall: Donors were largely white British and mainly female; clonal diversity was possibly underestimated. Across spike, vaccine-associated CD4 TCRs were found, dominant at 160-218 and 743-854.

Timing groups of about 4 and about 12 weeks for second doses were pooled. In regard to this clone: Its antigen is unidentified.

Measured with immunoSEQ multiplex PCR; TCRdb has only the in-frame clones, and not every one. The table lists 150,000 to 200,000 clones, around nine tenths of them singletons. This material consisted of peripheral blood, taken 28 days after the second AZD1222 dose. This TCR was sampled from an adult who received the AZD1222 COVID-19 vaccine.

CDR3 sequence (DNA): TGCGCCAGCAGCCAAGGGAGGGGCAGGGCCTACGAGCAGTACTTC. This translates into CASSQGRGRAYEQYF. The chain carries TRBV4-1 and TRBJ2-7, with TRBD2 as a possible D gene (6 bases). The CDR3 sequence is 15 residues long. Trimming removed 1 base from V and 2 bases from J, with 12 bases in between. Germline values: CDR1 MGHRA, CDR2 YSYEKL.